This is a list of T cell receptor beta chains from one sample in a study of cytomegalovirus exposure and HLA in healthy donors. TCRdb's table, derived via immunoSEQ multiplex PCR, lists solely in-frame clones and lacks some. The data hold some 130,000 clones, with around 73% observed a single time. The material sequenced was PBMCs. The receptors were sampled from a female donor in good health and CMV-seronegative. Each CDR3 is given with its conserved first and last residue. A D gene is named only where the DNA matches it firmly. The listing skips clone size in some rows; elsewhere it reads once, few, many or a size class.

V,J,size,D,CDR3,DNA
TRBV4-1,TRBJ2-1,.,.,CASSRGGGDWNEQFF,TGCGCCAGCAGCCGCGGCGGCGGGGACTGGAATGAGCAGTTCTTC
TRBV7-3,TRBJ2-2,.,TRBD1,CASSFGGQGATGELFF,TGTGCCAGCAGTTTCGGGGGACAGGGCGCCACCGGGGAGCTGTTTTTT
TRBV11-1,TRBJ2-3,.,.,CASSLAGGDTQYF,TGTGCCAGCAGCTTAGCGGGGGGAGATACGCAGTATTTT
TRBV4-1,TRBJ2-1,.,.,CASSQLPLAASYNEQFF,TGCGCCAGCAGCCAACTGCCCCTAGCTGCTTCCTACAATGAGCAGTTCTTC
TRBV19,TRBJ1-5,.,.,CASTLWAAGQPQHF,TGTGCCAGTACCCTGTGGGCAGCGGGTCAGCCCCAGCATTTT
TRBV27,TRBJ1-1,.,.,CASNLDRNTEAFF,TGTGCCAGCAACTTGGACAGGAACACTGAAGCTTTCTTT
TRBV5-6,TRBJ1-3,.,TRBD1,CASTRQGAAGNTIYF,TGTGCCAGCACCCGACAGGGGGCGGCTGGAAACACCATATATTTT
TRBV5-1,TRBJ2-2,.,.,CASSLGSSNTGELFF,TGCGCCAGCAGCTTGGGGTCTAGCAACACCGGGGAGCTGTTTTTT
TRBV5-1,TRBJ2-2,.,TRBD2,CASSLGGLVELTGELFF,TGCGCCAGCAGCCTAGGGGGACTAGTTGAACTCACCGGGGAGCTGTTTTTT
TRBV10-2,TRBJ2-7,few,.,CASSETGQAYEQYF,TGCGCCAGCAGTGAAACAGGGCAGGCCTACGAGCAGTACTTC
TRBV5-4,TRBJ2-5,.,.,CASSFRRREETQYF,TGTGCCAGCAGCTTCCGCAGGAGGGAAGAGACCCAGTACTTC
TRBV5-1,TRBJ2-1,.,TRBD1,CASSWGQGGNNEQFF,TGCGCCAGCAGCTGGGGACAGGGGGGAAACAATGAGCAGTTCTTC